A single sample is the source of the 26 T cell receptor beta chains below, sequenced in a study of blood T cell repertoires in COVID-19 (dated by TCRdb to about 2020). Libraries came from the immunoSEQ multiplex PCR assay. TCRdb provides this immuneACCESS table in a form limited to in-frame rearrangements. Some clones are lacking; in checked studies, under half of them reflect an unresolved V gene, and why the rest are absent is not known. Present in this sample are 180,000 or so clones, 80% of which were seen just once. Roughly 14% of the sample belongs to the ten largest clones. Sequencing was done on a sample of PBMCs or T cells enriched from blood (not recorded which). The source is a man aged 60 to 75 who had been exposed to COVID-19.

J is TRBJ2-5 and V is TRBV30; 8 bases align to TRBD2. CDR3 length equals 12 residues. The V segment lost 3 bases and the J segment 4 bases; nucleotides outside the gene matches: 1. Germline CDR1 is GTSNPN and CDR2 is SVGIG (reference sequence). The CDR3 spells CAWSAGGETQYF. The CDR3 DNA follows: TGTGCCTGGAGCGCGGGAGGAGAGACCCAGTACTTC.

The chain uses TRBV10-2 and TRBJ1-3, with D perhaps matching TRBD1 (5 bases). This CDR3 has 15 residues. Germline CDR1 reads WSHSY; CDR2 reads SAAADI. V was shortened by 3 bases and J by 0 bases, with 9 bases between the two germline ends. The CDR3, as DNA: TGCGCCAGCAGTGACAGGGTCAACTCTGGAAACACCATATATTTT. Its protein is CASSDRVNSGNTIYF.

V gene TRBV28 combines with J gene TRBJ1-2; 9 positions agree with TRBD1. The CDR3 has 15 amino acids. Trimming removed 7 bases from V and 2 bases from J; junction bases left unmatched: 8. Per the germline V gene, CDR1 is MDHEN and CDR2 is SYDVKM. Here the CDR3 DNA reads TGTGCCAGCACCCTGGGACAGGGAAGAAACTATGGCTACACCTTC. Translated, it gives CASTLGQGRNYGYTF.

CDR3 coding DNA: TGTGCCAGCAGCTCCCGAAAGCGACTAGCGGGGAACACCGGGGAGCTGTTTTTT. This sequence encodes CASSSRKRLAGNTGELFF. The chain employs TRBV7-2 and TRBJ2-2, with 10 bases fitting TRBD2. From germline, CDR1 is SGHTA and CDR2 FQGNSA. Trimming cost V 4 bases and J 1 base; bases outside gene matches: 9. The CDR3 loop spans 18 amino acids.

V and J are TRBV6-6 and TRBJ1-6, with unresolved D. This CDR3 comprises 15 residues. The germline CDR1 and CDR2 sequences are MNHNY and SVGAGI (reference sequence). Trimming stripped 6 bases from V and 10 bases from J, with 19 bases between. CDR3 DNA: TGTGCCAGCAGCCTCGAGGGTGGGCCTGGGTCACCCCTCCACTTT. Amino acid sequence: CASSLEGGPGSPLHF.

The rearrangement joins TRBV19 to TRBJ1-6; 7 bases are a match to TRBD1. Germline assignment: CDR1 LNHDA and CDR2 SQIVND (reference sequence). V was clipped by 9 bases and J by 6 bases; unmatched bases: 8. The CDR3 runs 14 residues. This CDR3 is CASRTTGINSPLHF. As DNA, the CDR3 is TGTGCCAGCCGGACGACAGGGATTAATTCACCCCTCCACTTT.

The chain combines TRBV7-2 with TRBJ2-2; no clear D gene. This CDR3 has 15 residues. V lost 3 bases to trimming and J lost 7 bases, with 15 bases between them. Germline V gives CDR1 SGHTA, CDR2 FQGNSA. The CDR3: CASSFLRDGDGELFF. The CDR3 DNA reads TGTGCCAGCAGCTTTTTAAGAGACGGAGACGGGGAGCTGTTTTTT.

The sample holds one count of this clone. The V and J genes are TRBV29-1 and TRBJ2-5; D uncertain. The CDR3 sequence is 11 residues long. With 7 bases removed from V and 5 bases from J, the gap between germline ends came to 11 bases. Germline values: CDR1 SQVTM, CDR2 ANQGSEA. The CDR3 sequence is CSAHSGETQYF. CDR3 DNA: TGCAGCGCCCACTCCGGGGAGACCCAGTACTTC.

The CDR3 loop reads CASNLAGGINEQFF. CDR3 DNA: TGTGCCTCCAACCTAGCGGGGGGGATCAATGAGCAGTTCTTC. The chain carries TRBV30 and TRBJ2-1, with 12 bases lining up with TRBD2. The germline V gene encodes CDR1 GTSNPN and CDR2 SVGIG (reference sequence). The CDR3 covers 14 residues. V gave up 7 bases and J gave up 6 bases; unmatched junction bases: 7.

J is TRBJ1-1 and V is TRBV28, with TRBD1 as a possible D gene (5 bases). Germline V lookup: CDR1 MDHEN, CDR2 SYDVKM. V lost 8 bases, J lost 10 bases, and 11 bases lay in between. The CDR3 extends over 10 amino acids. CDR3 bases: TGTGCCAGCGGGGGGAGGGGAGCTTTCTTT. Translated, it gives CASGGRGAFF.

The rearrangement links TRBV19 to TRBJ2-1; D remains ambiguous. Germline V CDR1 and CDR2: LNHDA, SQIVND (reference sequence). This CDR3 comprises 12 residues. V was trimmed by 1 base and J by 9 bases, leaving 7 bases between them. CDR3 bases: TGTGCCAGTAGTATAGGTAGCAGTGAGCAGTTCTTC. Its protein is CASSIGSSEQFF.

CDR3 amino acids: CASSQEGGSGSPLHF. DNA for the CDR3: TGTGCCAGCAGCCAAGAGGGTGGGTCGGGTTCACCCCTCCACTTT. The chain joins TRBV14 to TRBJ1-6; D remains unclear. There are 15 residues in the CDR3. Germline CDR1 is SGHDN and CDR2 is FVKESK. V lost 0 bases to trimming and J lost 9 bases, with 12 bases between them.

The rearrangement links TRBV6-5 to TRBJ1-6; D remains ambiguous. V was pared by 6 bases and J by 9 bases, with 12 bases between. Germline V gives CDR1 MNHEY, CDR2 SVGAGI. The CDR3 is 13 residues long. In DNA form, the CDR3 reads TGTGCCAGCAGCCCCCGGGTAGCTTCACCCCTCCACTTT. The encoded protein is CASSPRVASPLHF.

The J gene is TRBJ2-2, the V gene TRBV5-1, with D perhaps TRBD2 (6 bases). The CDR3 contains 14 residues. Trimming cost V 1 base and J 7 bases, with 11 bases left between them. Germline CDR1 and CDR2: SGHRS and YFSETQ. The CDR3 sequence: CASSLRGFGGELFF. The CDR3, as DNA: TGCGCCAGCAGCTTGCGGGGGTTTGGCGGGGAGCTGTTTTTT.

The chain has TRBV9 and TRBJ2-7; 12 bases are shared with TRBD2. The CDR3 contains 16 residues. Trimming at V came to 3 bases and at J to 6 bases, leaving 10 bases not matched to a gene. Germline V lookup: CDR1 SGDLS, CDR2 YYNGEE. The CDR3 DNA reads TGTGCCAGCAGCGGACTCCAACTAGCGGGAGGAGGCGAGCAGTACTTC. As protein: CASSGLQLAGGGEQYF.

This clone was seen just once. The rearrangement uses TRBV6-1 and TRBJ1-4, with TRBD1 matching over 8 bases. The germline V gene has CDR1 MNHNS and CDR2 SASEGT. The CDR3 has 17 residues. V trimming: 1 base; J trimming: 5 bases; junction bases outside the gene matches: 9. The CDR3 DNA is TGTGCCAGCAGTGAAGACGGACAGGGAGGAACCAATGAAAAACTGTTTTTT. This encodes CASSEDGQGGTNEKLFF.

The V gene is TRBV10-2, the J gene TRBJ1-5; no definite D call. This CDR3 is built from 15 residues. Looked up from germline, CDR1 is WSHSY and CDR2 is SAAADI. Trimming cost V 0 bases and J 3 bases, with 9 bases left between them. The DNA of the CDR3 is TGCGCCAGCAGTGAGTCGAGCGGGTTCAATCAGCCCCAGCATTTT. Its protein is CASSESSGFNQPQHF.

This clone was picked up one time. The rearrangement joins TRBV24-1 to TRBJ2-3; 10 bases are a match to TRBD1. V lost 3 bases to trimming and J lost 5 bases; unmatched junction nucleotides: 4. CDR1 and CDR2 (germline): KGHDR, SFDVKD. The CDR3 is 15 residues long. Written as DNA, the CDR3 is TGTGCCACCAGTGATAGGACAGGGGGGCAAGATACGCAGTATTTT. Residues: CATSDRTGGQDTQYF.

The genes are TRBV7-9 and TRBJ2-1; 14 nucleotides agree with TRBD2. Per the germline V gene, CDR1 is SEHNR and CDR2 is FQNEAQ (reference sequence). The CDR3 loop spans 15 amino acids. Germline trimming cut 4 bases from V and 8 bases from J; bases unmatched to any gene: 4. CDR3 region: CASSSGTSGGDEQFF. CDR3 in DNA: TGTGCCAGCAGCTCCGGGACTAGCGGGGGCGATGAGCAGTTCTTC.

This chain joins TRBV6-6 and TRBJ2-1, with D possibly TRBD2 on 7 matching bases. Germline values: CDR1 MNHNY, CDR2 SVGAGI (reference sequence). There are 15 residues in the CDR3. Trimming took 7 bases from V and 3 from J, leaving 16 bases between them. CDR3 amino acids: CASIQRGGGYNEQFF. The CDR3 nucleotides read TGTGCCAGCATACAGCGGGGAGGGGGCTACAATGAGCAGTTCTTC.

The rearrangement uses TRBV6-5 and TRBJ1-5, with D maybe TRBD1 (6 bases). Trimming left V 6 bases short and J 3 bases short, with 12 bases between. Per germline, CDR1 MNHEY and CDR2 SVGAGI. The CDR3 is 14 residues long. CDR3 amino acids: CASRGGGANQPQHF. The CDR3 DNA is TGTGCCAGCAGAGGTGGGGGCGCCAATCAGCCCCAGCATTTT.

The CDR3 sequence: CASSSDGHSNQPQHF. The CDR3, as DNA: TGTGCCAGCAGCTCGGACGGACATAGCAATCAGCCCCAGCATTTT. This chain connects TRBV7-8 to TRBJ1-5; possibly TRBD1 for D (5 bases). The CDR3 is made up of 15 amino acids. Germline CDR1 and CDR2: SGHVS and FQNEAQ. Trimming shortened V by 4 bases and J by 0 bases, and 10 bases separated the two germline ends.

The chain employs TRBV6-5 and TRBJ1-1, with D perhaps matching TRBD1 (5 bases). The length of the CDR3 is 13 residues. Germline V lookup: CDR1 MNHEY, CDR2 SVGAGI. V lost 10 bases and J lost 0, with 12 bases in between. The CDR3, as DNA: TGTGCCATTACCAGGGCGATGAACACTGAAGCTTTCTTT. Translating it yields CAITRAMNTEAFF.

This clone was seen a few times. This chain connects TRBV19 to TRBJ2-1, with 7 positions matching TRBD1. The CDR3 covers 15 residues. Germline V gene sequence: CDR1 LNHDA, CDR2 SQIVND (reference sequence). Trimming cost V 9 bases and J 0 bases; bases outside gene matches: 8. The CDR3 coding sequence is TGTGCCAGCGGCCCGGACAGGAGCTCCTACAATGAGCAGTTCTTC. This sequence encodes CASGPDRSSYNEQFF.

The chain uses TRBV27 and TRBJ2-7, with D possibly being TRBD1 (6 bases). CDR1 is MNHEY, CDR2 SMNVEV, per germline (reference sequence). This CDR3 has 14 amino acids. Trimming cost V 0 bases and J 4 bases, with 10 bases left between them. The chain's CDR3 is CASSLSTGRYEQYF. The CDR3 region has the DNA TGTGCCAGCAGTTTATCCACAGGGAGATACGAGCAGTACTTC.

The J gene is TRBJ2-1, the V gene TRBV9; TRBD2 matches 7 bases. V dropped 4 bases and J dropped 1; count of bases not matched to a gene: 2. This CDR3 is 14 amino acids long. In germline, CDR1 is SGDLS, CDR2 YYNGEE. This CDR3 reads CASSPSGSYNEQFF. DNA of the CDR3: TGTGCCAGCAGCCCTAGCGGTTCCTACAATGAGCAGTTCTTC.